Below, one TCR beta chain is given with its context. Its antigen is still unknown. This entry comes from a study of cytomegalovirus exposure and HLA in healthy donors. Study summary: As an earlier analysis found, about 179 million T cells yielded about 120 million unique TCR beta sequences. Study observations and caveats: Within the data, a cluster of highly shared sequence variants was likely a sequencing artifact.

60 Vbeta and 13 Jbeta primers were used in PCR. Data came from immunoSEQ multiplex PCR; TCRdb stores just in-frame clones and leaves some out. This sample has under 110,000 clones, with roughly four fifths found just once. After removal of 7 bases from V and 2 bases from J, the junction contained 18 bases not matched to a gene. Germline V CDR1 and CDR2: SGHKS, YYEKEE (reference sequence). The CDR3 sequence is 20 residues long. The source is a man aged 45-60 years in good health and CMV-seronegative. The chain carries TRBV5-5 and TRBJ2-1; 13 bases line up with TRBD2. The sequencing input was PBMCs. The DNA of the CDR3 is TGTGCCAGCGCATACCAAACCCTGACTAGCGGGAGGTCCCCCTACAATGAGCAGTTCTTC. Translated: CASAYQTLTSGRSPYNEQFF.